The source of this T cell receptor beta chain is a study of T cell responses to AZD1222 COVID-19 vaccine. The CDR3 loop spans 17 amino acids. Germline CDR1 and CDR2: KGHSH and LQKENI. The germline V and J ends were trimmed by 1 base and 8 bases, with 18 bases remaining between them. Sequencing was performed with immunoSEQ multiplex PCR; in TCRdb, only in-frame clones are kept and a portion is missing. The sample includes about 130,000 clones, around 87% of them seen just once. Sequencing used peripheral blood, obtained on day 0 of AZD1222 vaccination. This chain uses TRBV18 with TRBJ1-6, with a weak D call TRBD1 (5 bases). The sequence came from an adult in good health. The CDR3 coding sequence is TGTGCCAGCTCACCACTCAATCCGGGACCCACCGATTCACCCCTCCACTTT. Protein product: CASSPLNPGPTDSPLHF.